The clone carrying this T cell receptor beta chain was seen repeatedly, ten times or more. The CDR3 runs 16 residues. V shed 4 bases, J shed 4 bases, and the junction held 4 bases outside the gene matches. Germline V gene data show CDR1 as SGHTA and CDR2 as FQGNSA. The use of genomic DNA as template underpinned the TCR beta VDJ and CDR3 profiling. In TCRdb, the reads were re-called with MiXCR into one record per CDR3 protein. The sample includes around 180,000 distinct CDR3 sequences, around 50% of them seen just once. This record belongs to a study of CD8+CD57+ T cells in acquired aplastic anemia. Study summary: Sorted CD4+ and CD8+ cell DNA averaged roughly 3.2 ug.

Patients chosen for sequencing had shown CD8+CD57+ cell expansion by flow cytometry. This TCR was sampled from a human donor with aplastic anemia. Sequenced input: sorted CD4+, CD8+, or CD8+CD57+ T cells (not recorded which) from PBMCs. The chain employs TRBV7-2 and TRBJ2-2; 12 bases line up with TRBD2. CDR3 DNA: TGTGCCAGCAGCTCTGGACTAGCGGGGCCCACCGGGGAGCTGTTTTTT. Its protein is CASSSGLAGPTGELFF.